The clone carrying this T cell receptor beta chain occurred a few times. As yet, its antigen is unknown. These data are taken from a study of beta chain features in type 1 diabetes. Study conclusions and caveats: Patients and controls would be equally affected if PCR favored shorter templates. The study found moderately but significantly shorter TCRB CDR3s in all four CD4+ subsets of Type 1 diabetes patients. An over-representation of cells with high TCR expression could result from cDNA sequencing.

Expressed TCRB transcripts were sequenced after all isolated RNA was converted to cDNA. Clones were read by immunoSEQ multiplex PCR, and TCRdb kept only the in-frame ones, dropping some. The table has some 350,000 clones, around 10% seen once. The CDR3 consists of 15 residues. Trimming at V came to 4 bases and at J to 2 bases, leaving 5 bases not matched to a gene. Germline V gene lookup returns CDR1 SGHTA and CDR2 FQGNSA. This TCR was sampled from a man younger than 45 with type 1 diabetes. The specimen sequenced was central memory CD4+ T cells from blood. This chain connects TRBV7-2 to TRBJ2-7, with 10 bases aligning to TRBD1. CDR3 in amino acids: CASSWGQGSTYEQYF. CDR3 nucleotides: TGTGCCAGCAGCTGGGGACAGGGGTCAACCTACGAGCAGTACTTC.